The TCR beta chain under discussion was sequenced for a study of cytomegalovirus exposure and HLA in healthy donors. Primers included in the PCR were 60 Vbeta and 13 Jbeta primers. This table comes from immunoSEQ multiplex PCR, and its TCRdb copy is limited to in-frame clones, with some not included. There are around 170,000 clones in the sample; around four fifths occur only once, and 2% to 3% lies in the top ten. Regarding this clone: Antigen specificity is unknown.

Study findings and constraints: In vitro checks showed that three CMV-associated chains really do target CMV antigens. A later analysis reported that several of the most significant clusters appeared to be linked to common viral pathogens, among them Epstein-Barr virus.

This CDR3 has 16 residues. V was clipped by 4 bases and J by 6 bases; unmatched bases: 13. From germline, CDR1 is SGHTA and CDR2 FQGTGA. Source material: PBMCs. The receptor was derived from a woman aged 45-59 years in good health and CMV-seropositive. The gene calls are TRBV7-3 and TRBJ2-3, with TRBD2 identical over 7 bases. CDR3 region: CASSYPGRGGGDTQYF. Written as DNA, the CDR3 is TGTGCCAGCAGCTATCCGGGGAGGGGTGGGGGGGATACGCAGTATTTT. The full variable domain, completed using reference TRBV7-3 and TRBJ2-3, is GAGVSQTPSNKVTEKGKYVELRCDPISGHTALYWYRQSLGQGPEFLIYFQGTGAADDSGLPNDRFFAVRPEGSVSTLKIQRTERGDSAVYLCASSYPGRGGGDTQYFGPGTRLTVL.